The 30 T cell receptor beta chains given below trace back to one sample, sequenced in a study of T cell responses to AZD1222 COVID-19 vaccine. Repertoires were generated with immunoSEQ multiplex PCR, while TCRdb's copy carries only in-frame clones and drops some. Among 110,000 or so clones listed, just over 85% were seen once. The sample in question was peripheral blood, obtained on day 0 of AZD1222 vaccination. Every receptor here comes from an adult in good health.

The CDR3 protein is CASRFGPDTDTQYF. The CDR3 DNA reads TGTGCCAGCAGATTCGGACCCGACACAGATACGCAGTATTTT. This rearrangement joins TRBV6-5 to TRBJ2-3; D unclear. V was clipped by 6 bases and J by 2 bases, with 12 bases between them. CDR3 length equals 14 residues. Germline CDR1 reads MNHEY; CDR2 reads SVGAGI.

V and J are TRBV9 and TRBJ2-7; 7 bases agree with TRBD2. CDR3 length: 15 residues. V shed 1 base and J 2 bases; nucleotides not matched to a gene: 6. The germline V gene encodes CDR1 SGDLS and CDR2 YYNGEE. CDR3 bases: TGTGCCAGCAGCGTAAGTAGCGGGCCTCCCTACGAGCAGTACTTC. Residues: CASSVSSGPPYEQYF.

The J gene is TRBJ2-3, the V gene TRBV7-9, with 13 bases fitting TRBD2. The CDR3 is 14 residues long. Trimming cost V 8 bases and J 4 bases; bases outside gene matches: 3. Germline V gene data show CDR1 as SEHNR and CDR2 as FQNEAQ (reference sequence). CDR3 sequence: CASYTSGGADTQYF. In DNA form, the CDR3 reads TGTGCCAGCTACACTAGCGGGGGGGCAGATACGCAGTATTTT.

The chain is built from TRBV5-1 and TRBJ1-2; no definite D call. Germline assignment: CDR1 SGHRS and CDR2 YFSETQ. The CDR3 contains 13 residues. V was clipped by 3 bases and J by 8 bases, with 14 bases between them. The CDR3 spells CASSSNTFQGYTF. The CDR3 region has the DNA TGCGCCAGCAGCTCCAATACCTTCCAGGGCTACACCTTC.

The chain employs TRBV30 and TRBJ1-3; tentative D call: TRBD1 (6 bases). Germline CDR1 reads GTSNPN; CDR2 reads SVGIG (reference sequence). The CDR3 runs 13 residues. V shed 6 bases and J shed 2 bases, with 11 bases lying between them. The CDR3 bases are TGTGCCTGTAGAGGACAGCCTGGAAACACCATATATTTT. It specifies CACRGQPGNTIYF.

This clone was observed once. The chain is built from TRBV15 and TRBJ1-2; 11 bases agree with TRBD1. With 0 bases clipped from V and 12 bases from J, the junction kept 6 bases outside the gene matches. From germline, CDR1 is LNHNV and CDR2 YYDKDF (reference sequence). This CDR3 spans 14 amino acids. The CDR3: CATSRDWGTGGNTF. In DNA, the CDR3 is TGTGCCACCAGCAGAGATTGGGGGACAGGGGGGAACACCTTC.

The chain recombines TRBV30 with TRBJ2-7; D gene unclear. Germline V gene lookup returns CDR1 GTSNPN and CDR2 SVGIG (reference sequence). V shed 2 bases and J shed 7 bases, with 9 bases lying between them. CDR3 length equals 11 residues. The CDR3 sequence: CAWSIGLEQYF. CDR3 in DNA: TGTGCCTGGAGTATAGGGCTGGAGCAGTACTTC.

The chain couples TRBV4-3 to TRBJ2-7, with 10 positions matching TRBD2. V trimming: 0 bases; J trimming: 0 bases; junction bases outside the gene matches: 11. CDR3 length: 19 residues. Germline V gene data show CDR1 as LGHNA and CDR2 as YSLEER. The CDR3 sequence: CASSQDRVPAGGSSYEQYF. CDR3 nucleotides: TGCGCCAGCAGCCAAGATCGGGTCCCAGCGGGGGGGAGCTCCTACGAGCAGTACTTC.

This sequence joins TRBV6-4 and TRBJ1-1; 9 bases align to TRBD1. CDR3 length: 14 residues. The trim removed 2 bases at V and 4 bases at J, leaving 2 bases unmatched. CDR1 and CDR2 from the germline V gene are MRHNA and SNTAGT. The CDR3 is CASSDRDRATEAFF. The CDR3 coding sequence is TGTGCCAGCAGTGACCGGGACAGGGCCACTGAAGCTTTCTTT.

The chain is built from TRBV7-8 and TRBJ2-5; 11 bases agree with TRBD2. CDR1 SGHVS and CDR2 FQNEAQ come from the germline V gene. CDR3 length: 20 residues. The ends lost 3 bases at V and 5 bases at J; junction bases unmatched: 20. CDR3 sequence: CASSFPVFGSGGAFLETQYF. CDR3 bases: TGTGCCAGCAGCTTTCCCGTTTTTGGTAGCGGGGGGGCTTTCTTGGAGACCCAGTACTTC.

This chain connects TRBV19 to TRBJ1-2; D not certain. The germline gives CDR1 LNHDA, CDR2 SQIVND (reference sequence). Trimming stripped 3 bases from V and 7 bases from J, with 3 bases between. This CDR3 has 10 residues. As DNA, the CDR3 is TGTGCCAGTAGTATCGGTGGCTACACCTTC. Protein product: CASSIGGYTF.

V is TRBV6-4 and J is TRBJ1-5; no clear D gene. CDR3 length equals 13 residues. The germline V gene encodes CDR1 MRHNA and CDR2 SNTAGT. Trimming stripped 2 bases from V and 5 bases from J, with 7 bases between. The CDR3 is CASSDSPYQPQHF. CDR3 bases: TGTGCCAGCAGTGACAGCCCCTATCAGCCCCAGCATTTT.

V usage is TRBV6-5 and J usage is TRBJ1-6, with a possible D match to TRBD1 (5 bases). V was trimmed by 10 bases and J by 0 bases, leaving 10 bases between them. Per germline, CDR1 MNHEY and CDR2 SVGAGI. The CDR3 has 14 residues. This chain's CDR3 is CATRDSSYNSPLHF. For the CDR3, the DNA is TGTGCCACCCGAGACAGCTCCTATAATTCACCCCTCCACTTT.

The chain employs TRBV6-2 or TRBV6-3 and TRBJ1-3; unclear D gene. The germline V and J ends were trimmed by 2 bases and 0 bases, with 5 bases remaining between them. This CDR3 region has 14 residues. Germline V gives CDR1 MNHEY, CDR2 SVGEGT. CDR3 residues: CASSYRHSGNTIYF. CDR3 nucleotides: TGTGCCAGCAGTTACCGACACTCTGGAAACACCATATATTTT.

As DNA, the CDR3 is TGTGCCAGCAGCCAAGACACAGGGGTTCGGAGGTCTGGAAACACCATATATTTT. Protein: CASSQDTGVRRSGNTIYF. The chain recombines TRBV3-1 (or the pseudogene TRBV3-2) with TRBJ1-3; 7 bases fit TRBD1. Germline values: CDR1 LGHDT, CDR2 YNNKEL (reference sequence). V lost 0 bases to trimming and J lost 1 base; unmatched junction nucleotides: 9. The CDR3 totals 18 residues.

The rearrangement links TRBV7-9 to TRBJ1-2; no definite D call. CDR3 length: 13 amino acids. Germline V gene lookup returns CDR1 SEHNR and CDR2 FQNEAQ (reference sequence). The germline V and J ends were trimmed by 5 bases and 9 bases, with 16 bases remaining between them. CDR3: CASSLAQGRRYTF. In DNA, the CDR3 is TGTGCCAGCAGCCTTGCCCAAGGACGACGCTACACCTTC. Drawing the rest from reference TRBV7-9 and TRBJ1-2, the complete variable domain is DTGVSQNPRHKITKRGQNVTFRCDPISEHNRLYWYRQTLGQGPEFLTYFQNEAQLEKSRLLSDRFSAERPKGSFSTLEIQRTEQGDSAMYLCASSLAQGRRYTFGSGTRLTVV.

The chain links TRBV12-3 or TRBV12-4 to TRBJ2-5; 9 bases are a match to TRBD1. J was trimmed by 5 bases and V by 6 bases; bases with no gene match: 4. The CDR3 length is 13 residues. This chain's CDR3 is CASRQGARETQYF. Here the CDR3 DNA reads TGTGCCAGCAGACAGGGGGCGAGGGAGACCCAGTACTTC.

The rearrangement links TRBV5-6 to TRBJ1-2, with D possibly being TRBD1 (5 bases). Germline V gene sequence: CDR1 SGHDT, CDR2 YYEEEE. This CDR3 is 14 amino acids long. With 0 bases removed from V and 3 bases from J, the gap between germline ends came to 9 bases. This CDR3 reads CASSLGRADYGYTF. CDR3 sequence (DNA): TGTGCCAGCAGCTTGGGCAGGGCAGACTATGGCTACACCTTC.

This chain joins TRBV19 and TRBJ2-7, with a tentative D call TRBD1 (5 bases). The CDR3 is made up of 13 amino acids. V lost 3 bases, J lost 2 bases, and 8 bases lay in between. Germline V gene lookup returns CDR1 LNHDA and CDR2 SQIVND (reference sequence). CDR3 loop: CASSMVGAYEQYF. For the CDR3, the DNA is TGTGCCAGTAGTATGGTAGGGGCCTACGAGCAGTACTTC.

CDR3: CASSERVYEQYF. In DNA form, the CDR3 reads TGTGCCAGCAGTGAACGGGTCTACGAGCAGTACTTC. The chain joins TRBV2 to TRBJ2-7; D remains unclear. With 2 bases removed from V and 3 bases from J, the gap between germline ends came to 5 bases. Per the germline V gene, CDR1 is SNHLY and CDR2 is FYNNEI. CDR3 length equals 12 residues.

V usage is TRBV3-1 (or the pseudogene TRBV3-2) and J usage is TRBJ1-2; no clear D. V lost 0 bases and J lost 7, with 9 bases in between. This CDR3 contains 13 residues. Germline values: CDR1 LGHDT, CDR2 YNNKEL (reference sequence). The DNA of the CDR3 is TGTGCCAGCAGCCAAGAAAGATGGGGTGGCTACACCTTC. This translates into CASSQERWGGYTF.

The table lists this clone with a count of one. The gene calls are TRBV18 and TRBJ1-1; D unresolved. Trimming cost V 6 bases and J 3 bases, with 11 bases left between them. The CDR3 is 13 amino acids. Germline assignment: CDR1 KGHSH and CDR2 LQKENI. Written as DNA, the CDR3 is TGTGCCAGCTCGCAGACAACCGACACTGAAGCTTTCTTT. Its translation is CASSQTTDTEAFF.

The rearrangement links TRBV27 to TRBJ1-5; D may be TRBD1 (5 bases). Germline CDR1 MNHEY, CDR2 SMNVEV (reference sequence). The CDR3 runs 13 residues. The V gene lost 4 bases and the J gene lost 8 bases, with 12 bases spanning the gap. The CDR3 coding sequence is TGTGCCAGCAGTTACAGGTCCCTGGAGCCCCAGCATTTT. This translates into CASSYRSLEPQHF.

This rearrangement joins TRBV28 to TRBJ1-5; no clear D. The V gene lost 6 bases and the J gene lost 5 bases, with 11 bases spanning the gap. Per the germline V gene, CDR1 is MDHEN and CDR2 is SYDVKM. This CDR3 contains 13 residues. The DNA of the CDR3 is TGTGCCAGCAGGGACGGGTCCCATCAGCCCCAGCATTTT. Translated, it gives CASRDGSHQPQHF. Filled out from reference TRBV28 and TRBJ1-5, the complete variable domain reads DVKVTQSSRYLVKRTGEKVFLECVQDMDHENMFWYRQDPGLGLRLIYFSYDVKMKEKGDIPEGYSVSREKKERFSLILESASTNQTSMYLCASRDGSHQPQHFGDGTRLSIL.

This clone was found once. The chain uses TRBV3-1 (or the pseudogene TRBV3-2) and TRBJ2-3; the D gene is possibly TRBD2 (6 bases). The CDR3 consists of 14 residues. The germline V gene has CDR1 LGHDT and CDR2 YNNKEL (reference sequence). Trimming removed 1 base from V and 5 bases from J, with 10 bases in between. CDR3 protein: CASSQVSRGDTQYF. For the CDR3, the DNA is TGTGCCAGCAGCCAAGTATCGCGGGGAGATACGCAGTATTTT.

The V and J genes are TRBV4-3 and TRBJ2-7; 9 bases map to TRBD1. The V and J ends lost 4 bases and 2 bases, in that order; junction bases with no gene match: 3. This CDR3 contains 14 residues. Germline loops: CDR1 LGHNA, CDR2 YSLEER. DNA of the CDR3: TGCGCCAGCAGCCCCGGGACAGGGACCTACGAGCAGTACTTC. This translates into CASSPGTGTYEQYF.

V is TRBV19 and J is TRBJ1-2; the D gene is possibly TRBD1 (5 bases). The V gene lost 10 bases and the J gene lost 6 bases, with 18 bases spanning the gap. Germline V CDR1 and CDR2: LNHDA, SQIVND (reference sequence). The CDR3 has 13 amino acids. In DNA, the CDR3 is TGTGCCACCGAATCGGGCCAGGGTGATGGCTACACCTTC. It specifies CATESGQGDGYTF.

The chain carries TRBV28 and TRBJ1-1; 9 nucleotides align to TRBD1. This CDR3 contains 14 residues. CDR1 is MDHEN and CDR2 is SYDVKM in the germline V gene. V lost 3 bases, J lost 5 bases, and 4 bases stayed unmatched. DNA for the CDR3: TGTGCCAGCAGTTTTGGGGACAGGGCGACTGAAGCTTTCTTT. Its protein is CASSFGDRATEAFF.

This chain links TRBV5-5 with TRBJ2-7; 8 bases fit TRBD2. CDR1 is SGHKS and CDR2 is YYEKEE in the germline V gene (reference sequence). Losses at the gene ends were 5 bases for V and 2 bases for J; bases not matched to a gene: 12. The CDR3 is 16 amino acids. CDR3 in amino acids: CASSPTSGLAPYEQYF. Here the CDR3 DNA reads TGTGCCAGCAGTCCGACCTCCGGACTAGCCCCCTACGAGCAGTACTTC.

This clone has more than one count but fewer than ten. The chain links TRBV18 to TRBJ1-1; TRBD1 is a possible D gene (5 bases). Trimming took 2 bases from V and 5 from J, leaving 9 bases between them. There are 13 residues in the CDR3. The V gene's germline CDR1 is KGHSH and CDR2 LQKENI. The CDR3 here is CASSPGEGTEAFF. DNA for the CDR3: TGTGCCAGCTCACCAGGGGAGGGGACTGAAGCTTTCTTT.